Below, 6 T cell receptor beta chains from the same sample are listed, as sequenced in a study of T cell responses to AZD1222 COVID-19 vaccine. The table came from immunoSEQ multiplex PCR; TCRdb's copy has only in-frame clones and leaves some out. Among roughly 90,000 clones listed, 80% to 90% were seen once. The sample consisted of peripheral blood, taken 28 days after the second AZD1222 dose. These receptors all stem from an adult who received the AZD1222 COVID-19 vaccine.

This clone was counted a single time. The chain couples TRBV30 to TRBJ1-1; D unresolved. V was trimmed by 0 bases and J by 9 bases, leaving 14 bases between them. CDR3 length: 13 residues. Germline V gives CDR1 GTSNPN, CDR2 SVGIG (reference sequence). The CDR3 loop is CAWSVRRVGQAFF. Here the CDR3 DNA reads TGTGCCTGGAGTGTACGGAGGGTAGGGCAAGCTTTCTTT. Complete variable domain (other parts from reference TRBV30 and TRBJ1-1): SQTIHQWPATLVQPVGSPLSLECTVEGTSNPNLYWYRQAAGRGLQLLFYSVGIGQISSEVPQNLSASRPQDRQFILSSKKLLLSDSGFYLCAWSVRRVGQAFFGQGTRLTVV.

V is TRBV30 and J is TRBJ2-1; a weak D match, TRBD2 (7 bases). The CDR3 contains 13 residues. With 2 bases removed from V and 8 bases from J, the gap between germline ends came to 13 bases. Germline V gene data show CDR1 as GTSNPN and CDR2 as SVGIG (reference sequence). DNA for the CDR3: TGTGCCTGGAGTAGGGGGGAGGGGTATGAGCAGTTCTTC. Encoded protein: CAWSRGEGYEQFF.

The chain combines TRBV7-3 with TRBJ2-2; TRBD2 might be the D (5 bases). V lost 8 bases and J 4 bases, leaving 11 bases between the germline ends. This CDR3 contains 13 residues. Per the germline V gene, CDR1 is SGHTA and CDR2 is FQGTGA. CDR3: CASRRDSTGELFF. The CDR3 DNA sequence: TGTGCCAGCCGTCGGGATTCCACCGGGGAGCTGTTTTTT.

This clone was recorded once. The chain combines TRBV9 with TRBJ2-3; D is unresolved. The CDR3 is made up of 13 amino acids. Trimming stripped 0 bases from V and 2 bases from J, with 4 bases between. CDR1 and CDR2 (germline): SGDLS, YYNGEE. The CDR3 loop is CASSVVDTDTQYF. CDR3 sequence (DNA): TGTGCCAGCAGCGTAGTTGACACAGATACGCAGTATTTT.

The gene calls are TRBV5-1 and TRBJ2-5; 12 nucleotides line up with TRBD2. V trimming: 4 bases; J trimming: 5 bases; junction bases outside the gene matches: 6. This CDR3 spans 15 amino acids. CDR1 and CDR2 (germline): SGHRS, YFSETQ. This CDR3 is CASSLTSGRGETQYF. CDR3 nucleotides: TGCGCCAGCAGCCTGACTAGCGGGAGAGGCGAGACCCAGTACTTC.

This sequence joins TRBV12-3 or TRBV12-4 and TRBJ2-7, with TRBD2 matching 7 bases. This CDR3 contains 13 residues. The V segment lost 5 bases and the J segment 9 bases; nucleotides outside the gene matches: 10. CDR3 amino acids: CASSPRAGEGQYF. The CDR3 DNA sequence: TGTGCCAGCAGTCCCAGGGCGGGAGAAGGGCAGTACTTC.